These 10 T cell receptor beta chains originate from one sample sequenced in a study of shared clonotypes between healthy human individuals. Data came from immunoSEQ multiplex PCR; TCRdb stores just in-frame clones and leaves some out. The sample lists 450,000 to 500,000 clones, less than 80% occurring once. The sequenced sample was PBMCs. Receptors were obtained from a woman in her thirties or forties in good health. Some clones in this sample may be carry-over from other donors' samples.

About this clone: This likely reflects a read error, since a far larger clone is one base away. This chain links TRBV5-6 with TRBJ2-7; D is perhaps TRBD1 or TRBD2 (5 bases each). Germline CDR1 is SGHDT and CDR2 is YYEEEE. Trimming cost V 4 bases and J 2 bases, with 13 bases left between them. The CDR3 sequence is 14 residues long. CDR3 amino acids: CASSGDPAAYEQYF. For the CDR3, the DNA is TGTGCCAGCAGCGGGGACCCGGCTGCCTACGAGCAGTACTTC.

The chain combines TRBV30 with TRBJ2-6; D perhaps matches TRBD1 (5 bases). Trimming removed 5 bases at V and 3 bases at J, with 8 bases between. This CDR3 is 13 amino acids long. Germline V gives CDR1 GTSNPN, CDR2 SVGIG (reference sequence). CDR3 sequence reads: CAWQGNGANVLTF. The CDR3 nucleotides are TGTGCCTGGCAGGGCAATGGGGCCAACGTCCTGACTTTC. Full variable domain (rest looked up from reference TRBV30 and TRBJ2-6): SQTIHQWPATLVQPVGSPLSLECTVEGTSNPNLYWYRQAAGRGLQLLFYSVGIGQISSEVPQNLSASRPQDRQFILSSKKLLLSDSGFYLCAWQGNGANVLTFGAGSRLTVL.

The V gene is TRBV5-1, the J gene TRBJ2-1; no definite D call. With 0 bases removed from V and 6 bases from J, the gap between germline ends came to 7 bases. The CDR3 runs 13 residues. Germline-derived CDR1 and CDR2 are SGHRS and YFSETQ. CDR3 protein: CASSLDPSNEQFF. CDR3 coding DNA: TGCGCCAGCAGCTTGGACCCCAGCAATGAGCAGTTCTTC.

The V and J genes are TRBV2 and TRBJ1-2; 7 bases are shared with TRBD1. CDR1 and CDR2 from the germline V gene are SNHLY and FYNNEI. The trim removed 7 bases at V and 10 bases at J, leaving 15 bases unmatched. The CDR3 runs 14 residues. This chain's CDR3 is CASTRGRTGIDYTF. The CDR3 DNA sequence: TGTGCCAGCACAAGGGGCCGGACAGGTATTGACTACACCTTC.

This clone was counted once. This rearrangement joins TRBV30 to TRBJ2-5; D ambiguous. The tail of the sequence fits TRBJ2-7 better, so the J call may be wrong. The CDR3 length is 12 residues. CDR1 and CDR2 (germline): GTSNPN, SVGIG (reference sequence). The CDR3 bases are TGTGCCTGGAGTGGGCTATCCCACGAGCAGTACTTC. Protein: CAWSGLSHEQYF.

The chain links TRBV7-2 to TRBJ1-1; D remains ambiguous. Looked up from germline, CDR1 is SGHTA and CDR2 is FQGNSA. This CDR3 spans 14 amino acids. Trimming stripped 5 bases from V and 0 bases from J, with 10 bases between. The CDR3 DNA reads TGTGCCAGCAGCCTACGGGAGGTGAACACTGAAGCTTTCTTT. This gives the protein CASSLREVNTEAFF.

The gene calls are TRBV5-4 and TRBJ2-2, with 15 bases identical to TRBD2. The CDR3 runs to 16 residues. Trimming at V came to 4 bases and at J to 6 bases, leaving 4 bases not matched to a gene. Germline-derived CDR1 and CDR2 are SGHNT and YYREEE (reference sequence). The CDR3 here is CASSPRTSGRAGELFF. Written as DNA, the CDR3 is TGTGCCAGCAGCCCAAGGACTAGCGGGAGGGCCGGGGAGCTGTTTTTT.

Note on this clone: With only one base between it and a far larger clone, this is likely a read error. The sample carries other DNA sequences with the same CDR3. The chain joins TRBV29-1 to TRBJ1-1, with D possibly TRBD1 on 5 matching bases. The germline V gene encodes CDR1 SQVTM and CDR2 ANQGSEA. CDR3 size: 14 residues. The CDR3 sequence: CSVERGSSNTEAFF. The CDR3 DNA follows: TGCAGCGTTGAGAGGGGCAGCTCGAACACCGAAGCTTTCTTT.

The chain links TRBV6-1 to TRBJ2-1; TRBD2 matches at 12 bases. Trimming removed 10 bases from V and 6 bases from J; junction bases left unmatched: 7. Germline-derived CDR1 and CDR2 are MNHNS and SASEGT. CDR3 length: 14 residues. CDR3 amino acids: CAINRLAGVNEQFF. The CDR3 DNA reads as TGTGCCATCAACAGACTAGCGGGAGTCAATGAGCAGTTCTTC.

This clone was counted between two and nine times. The chain employs TRBV2 and TRBJ1-2; D is undetermined. Trimming took 7 bases from V and 7 from J, leaving 19 bases between them. Germline CDR1 SNHLY, CDR2 FYNNEI. CDR3 length: 14 residues. The CDR3 reads CASNRAASGCGYTF. CDR3 coding DNA: TGTGCCAGCAATAGGGCGGCTAGTGGCTGTGGCTACACCTTC.